This T cell receptor beta chain was sequenced for a study of T-cell memory formation after mild COVID-19. Study-wide points: Contracting clones from day 15 to 85 showed balanced CD4/CD8; later expanders favored CD4+. Prior to infection, memory already included some responding clones, suggesting cross-reactive memory joined.

Trimming cost V 2 bases and J 0 bases, with 7 bases left between them. CDR1 and CDR2 from the germline V gene are SGDLS and YYNGEE. The CDR3 extends over 14 amino acids. This clonotype occurred a few times. No antigen is known for it. TCRdb re-called the 5' RACE reads through MiXCR, storing one row per CDR3 protein. The top ten hold approximately 12% of the sample, which has under 200,000 distinct CDR3 sequences, around a third seen once. This sequence was found in an adult woman who had mild COVID-19 (a few samples of this study predate the infection). Cell type and time point are not known. Sequencing was performed on PBMCs or a T cell subset sorted from them (not recorded which). This chain links TRBV9 with TRBJ2-3, with D uncertain. The chain's CDR3 is CASSVLDSTDTQYF. CDR3 nucleotide sequence: TGTGCCAGCAGCGTTTTGGACAGCACAGATACGCAGTATTTT. The complete variable domain, with remaining parts taken from reference TRBV9 and TRBJ2-3, reads DSGVTQTPKHLITATGQRVTLRCSPRSGDLSVYWYQQSLDQGLQFLIQYYNGEERAKGNILERFSAQQFPDLHSELNLSSLELGDSALYFCASSVLDSTDTQYFGPGTRLTVL.